This T cell receptor (beta chain) was recorded in a study of T-cell memory formation after mild COVID-19. TCRdb reprocessed the 5' RACE reads with MiXCR, giving one entry per CDR3 protein. The sample lists some 300,000 distinct CDR3 sequences, 20% to 25% seen once, with around a fifth in the top ten. The V end was cut by 7 bases, the J end by 4 bases, with 19 bases between. Germline loops: CDR1 MGHRA, CDR2 YSYEKL. This CDR3 has 16 amino acids. This clonotype has a handful of counts. The sample taken for sequencing was PBMCs or a T cell subset sorted from them (not recorded which). The receptor was derived from a man aged 18 to 35 who had mild COVID-19 (a few samples of this study predate the infection). Cell type and time point are not known. The rearrangement uses TRBV4-1 and TRBJ2-2, with TRBD1 as a possible D gene (6 bases). In DNA form, the CDR3 reads TGCGCCAGCAAGGATTTGGTGGGGGCCTCCACCGGGGAGCTGTTTTTT. Its translation is CASKDLVGASTGELFF.